Below, 3 T cell receptor beta chains from the same sample are listed, as sequenced in a study of OX40 agonist ivuxolimab in advanced cancers. Method: immunoSEQ multiplex PCR; TCRdb's copy keeps in-frame clones and lacks some. The sample includes more than 30,000 clones, approximately 79% of them seen just once. This sample comprised CD4+ or CD8+ T cells sorted from blood, obtained in a trial of the OX40 agonist ivuxolimab. Receptor source: an adult with an advanced solid tumor such as melanoma, head and neck, liver or kidney cancer.

In its sample, this clone was seen once. The chain combines TRBV7-9 with TRBJ2-7; the match to TRBD1 covers 9 bases. The germline CDR1 and CDR2 sequences are SEHNR and FQNEAQ (reference sequence). V gave up 4 bases and J gave up 6 bases; unmatched junction bases: 7. The CDR3 loop spans 14 amino acids. The CDR3 sequence is CASSSPGQGSEQYF. Here the CDR3 DNA reads TGTGCCAGCAGCTCTCCGGGACAGGGATCCGAGCAGTACTTC.

The V and J genes are TRBV29-1 and TRBJ1-2; TRBD1 aligns across 8 bases. J was trimmed by 5 bases and V by 4 bases; bases with no gene match: 6. The germline gives CDR1 SQVTM, CDR2 ANQGSEA. This CDR3 comprises 13 residues. The DNA for the CDR3 is TGCAGCGTTGCTAGGGACAGGATTTATGGCTACACCTTC. Its translation is CSVARDRIYGYTF.

The rearrangement links TRBV27 to TRBJ1-1, with 8 bases fitting TRBD1. Trimming removed 4 bases from V and 7 bases from J; junction bases left unmatched: 14. Per germline, CDR1 MNHEY and CDR2 SMNVEV (reference sequence). This CDR3 is 16 amino acids long. CDR3 bases: TGTGCCAGCAGTTCCCACCTCCAGGACAGGGATGTTGAAGCTTTCTTT. Amino acids: CASSSHLQDRDVEAFF.